Shown below are 7 T cell receptor beta chains from a single sample sequenced in a study of T cells in Graves' hyperthyroidism and ophthalmopathy. There were TCR beta CDR3 regions amplified from RNA transcripts. When the TCR CDR3 underwent first-round RT-PCR, the HTBI primer set was used. Each CDR3 protein gets one entry after TCRdb re-called the multiplex PCR reads with MiXCR. The sample carries hundreds of thousands of distinct CDR3 sequences, about 14% recorded once. The specimen sequenced was blood. The receptor source for this set is a woman in her thirties with Graves' hyperthyroidism that later progressed to Graves' ophthalmopathy.

The sample holds many counts of this clonotype. The V call is TRBV20-1, the J call TRBJ1-6; possibly TRBD1 for D (6 bases). Germline CDR1 DFQATT, CDR2 SNEGSKA (reference sequence). Trimming removed 1 base at V and 0 bases at J, with 19 bases between. This CDR3 has 19 residues. CDR3 protein: CSARAPGGGPSSYNSPLHF. The DNA for the CDR3 is TGCAGTGCTAGAGCCCCGGGGGGGGGCCCCAGCTCCTATAATTCACCCCTCCACTTT.

Comments on this clonotype: This may stem from a read error, because a much larger clone lies one nucleotide away. The V call is TRBV10-3, the J call TRBJ2-5, with 7 bases identical to TRBD1. This CDR3 region has 13 residues. Germline V gives CDR1 ENHRY, CDR2 SYGVKD. This CDR3 is CAIGTALQETQHF. For the CDR3, the DNA is TGTGCCATCGGGACAGCCCTACAAGAGACCCAGCACTTC.

This clonotype was counted ten times or more. The chain is built from TRBV6-2 or TRBV6-3 and TRBJ1-1, with a possible D match to TRBD1 (5 bases). Germline-derived CDR1 and CDR2 are MNHEY and SVGEGT. The CDR3 length is 14 residues. With 4 bases removed from V and 6 bases from J, the gap between germline ends came to 15 bases. CDR3 nucleotides: TGTGCCAGCAGTTCTCGGGACCGCGAGGCTGAAGCTTTCTTT. This translates into CASSSRDREAEAFF.

V usage is TRBV20-1 and J usage is TRBJ2-7; D remains unclear. The CDR3 has 10 amino acids. Germline assignment: CDR1 DFQATT and CDR2 SNEGSKA (reference sequence). V lost 6 bases, J lost 3 bases, and 6 bases lay in between. CDR3 DNA sequence: TGCAGTGCCCTATACTACGAGCAGTACTTC. Residues: CSALYYEQYF.

This clonotype was recorded at least ten times. The rearrangement uses TRBV5-5 and TRBJ2-7; no clear D gene. V lost 0 bases and J lost 3, with 10 bases in between. This CDR3 has 14 amino acids. Germline CDR1 reads SGHKS; CDR2 reads YYEKEE (reference sequence). DNA for the CDR3: TGTGCCAGCAGCTTGGTTAGTGGGGACTACGAGCAGTACTTC. Encoded protein: CASSLVSGDYEQYF.

As for this clonotype: An end of the junction differs from the germline gene, which may be a read error. The chain joins TRBV3-1 to TRBJ2-1; D is uncertain. Germline CDR1 is LGHDT and CDR2 is YNNKEL (reference sequence). This CDR3 comprises 12 residues. As DNA, the CDR3 is TGTGCCAGCAGCCAGGATAGCCGTGGGGTGGTCTTC. It is translated as CASSQDSRGVVF.

There are many counts of this clonotype. This chain connects TRBV11-2 to TRBJ1-1; 8 bases match TRBD1. Per the germline V gene, CDR1 is SGHAT and CDR2 is FQNNGV. This CDR3 contains 15 residues. The J segment lost 2 bases and the V segment lost 4 bases, leaving 6 bases of the junction unmatched. CDR3: CASSSPTGANTEAFF. The CDR3 DNA sequence: TGTGCCAGCAGCTCACCGACAGGGGCCAACACTGAAGCTTTCTTT.